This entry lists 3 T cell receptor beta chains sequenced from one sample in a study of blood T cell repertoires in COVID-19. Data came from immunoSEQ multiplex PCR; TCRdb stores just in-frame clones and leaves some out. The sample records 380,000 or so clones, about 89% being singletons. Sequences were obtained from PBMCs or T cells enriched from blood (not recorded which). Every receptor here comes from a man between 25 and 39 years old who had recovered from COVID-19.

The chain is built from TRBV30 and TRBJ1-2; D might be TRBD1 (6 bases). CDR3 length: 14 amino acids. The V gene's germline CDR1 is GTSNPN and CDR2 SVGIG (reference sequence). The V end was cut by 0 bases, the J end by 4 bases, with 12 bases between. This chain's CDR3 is CAWSVQGPGYGYTF. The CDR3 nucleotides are TGTGCCTGGAGTGTACAGGGTCCGGGCTATGGCTACACCTTC.

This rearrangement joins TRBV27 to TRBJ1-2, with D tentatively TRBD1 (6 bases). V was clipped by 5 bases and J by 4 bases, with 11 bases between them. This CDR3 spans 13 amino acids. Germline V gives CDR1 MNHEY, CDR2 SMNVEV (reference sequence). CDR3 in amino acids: CASSPTGFYGYTF. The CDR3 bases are TGTGCCAGCAGTCCTACAGGGTTCTATGGCTACACCTTC.

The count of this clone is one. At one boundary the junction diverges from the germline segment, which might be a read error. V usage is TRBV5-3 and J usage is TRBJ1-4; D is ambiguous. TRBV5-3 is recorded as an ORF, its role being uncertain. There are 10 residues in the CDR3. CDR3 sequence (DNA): TGTGCCAGAAGCTCCGAGAGGAAAATTTTT. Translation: CARSSERKIF.